This section outlines one T cell receptor beta chain sequence together with its context. The test was conducted at deep level. Here immunoSEQ multiplex PCR was the method, and the copy in TCRdb shows in-frame clones only, minus some. The sample holds about 470,000 clones, more than 75% seen once. This record belongs to a study of shared clonotypes between healthy human individuals. About the study: Contributing individuals were two females and a few males aged 18 to 49.

This CDR3 spans 15 amino acids. Germline V gene sequence: CDR1 MNHEY, CDR2 SMNVEV (reference sequence). V gave up 0 bases and J gave up 2 bases, with 10 bases separating them. The J gene is TRBJ1-2, the V gene TRBV27, with D perhaps TRBD1 (5 bases). The sequenced sample consisted of PBMCs. The sequence came from a woman aged 40 to 50 in good health. Some clones in this sample may be carry-over from other donors' samples. The CDR3 DNA follows: TGTGCCAGCAGTTTATCCTCGGGGGGGAACTATGGCTACACCTTC. It codes for CASSLSSGGNYGYTF.